Below, 9 T cell receptor beta chains from the same sample are listed, as sequenced in a study of cytomegalovirus exposure and HLA in healthy donors. Both 60 Vbeta primers and 13 Jbeta primers went into the PCR. Sequenced by immunoSEQ multiplex PCR; TCRdb stores in-frame clones only, minus some. The sample holds approximately 130,000 clones; approximately 80% are singletons and the top ten take 4%. Sequenced: PBMCs. These receptors all stem from a woman between 40 and 55 years old in good health and CMV-seronegative.

There are a few counts of this clone. The chain has TRBV5-4 and TRBJ1-2; D unresolved. Germline V gives CDR1 SGHNT, CDR2 YYREEE (reference sequence). This CDR3 contains 14 residues. Trimming stripped 3 bases from V and 1 base from J, with 10 bases between. The CDR3 DNA sequence: TGTGCCAGCAGCTCCGCCACACATAACTATGGCTACACCTTC. Translating gives CASSSATHNYGYTF. Using reference TRBV5-4 and TRBJ1-2 for the parts outside the CDR3, the full variable domain is ETGVTQSPTHLIKTRGQQVTLRCSSQSGHNTVSWYQQALGQGPQFIFQYYREEENGRGNFPPRFSGLQFPNYSSELNVNALELDDSALYLCASSSATHNYGYTFGSGTRLTVV.

The chain recombines TRBV7-9 with TRBJ1-2; the match to TRBD1 covers 10 bases. J lost 2 bases, V lost 5 bases, and 11 bases had no gene match. CDR3 length: 17 amino acids. Germline lookup yields CDR1 SEHNR and CDR2 FQNEAQ (reference sequence). The CDR3 region has the DNA TGTGCCAGCAGCCCCAGACAGGGGGCAGCGTTAAACTATGGCTACACCTTC. As protein: CASSPRQGAALNYGYTF.

The gene calls are TRBV2 and TRBJ1-4, with a weak D call TRBD1 (6 bases). CDR3 size: 14 residues. V lost 4 bases to trimming and J lost 7 bases, with 13 bases between them. Germline assignment: CDR1 SNHLY and CDR2 FYNNEI. The DNA for the CDR3 is TGTGCCAGCAGTGGGGGGGGGCTGAGTGAAAAACTGTTTTTT. This sequence encodes CASSGGGLSEKLFF.

The V and J genes are TRBV6-4 and TRBJ2-3, with 10 bases aligning to TRBD1. The V gene end was trimmed by 3 bases and the J gene end by 1 base; junction bases not matched to a gene: 4. The CDR3 covers 16 residues. Per the germline V gene, CDR1 is MRHNA and CDR2 is SNTAGT. The CDR3 DNA reads as TGTGCCAGCAGTGAAGAGACAGGGGGCGGCACAGATACGCAGTATTTT. This translates into CASSEETGGGTDTQYF.

The CDR3 reads CASTTGGGYEQYF. Here the CDR3 DNA reads TGTGCCAGCACTACGGGAGGCGGGTACGAGCAGTACTTC. The rearrangement links TRBV6-6 to TRBJ2-7, with 7 bases that match TRBD2. The ends lost 7 bases at V and 4 bases at J; junction bases unmatched: 7. The CDR3 contains 13 residues. Per germline, CDR1 MNHNY and CDR2 SVGAGI (reference sequence).

This chain uses TRBV7-2 with TRBJ2-5, with D perhaps matching TRBD2 (5 bases). The germline V and J ends were trimmed by 3 bases and 5 bases, with 10 bases remaining between them. Germline-derived CDR1 and CDR2 are SGHTA and FQGNSA. CDR3 size: 13 residues. The CDR3 loop is CASSLPTGETQYF. The CDR3 nucleotides are TGTGCCAGCAGCTTGCCAACGGGGGAGACCCAGTACTTC. Using reference TRBV7-2 and TRBJ2-5 for the parts outside the CDR3, the full variable domain is GAGVSQSPSNKVTEKGKDVELRCDPISGHTALYWYRQSLGQGLEFLIYFQGNSAPDKSGLPSDRFSAERTGGSVSTLTIQRTQQEDSAVYLCASSLPTGETQYFGPGTRLLVL.

This rearrangement joins TRBV5-4 to TRBJ1-4; tentative D call: TRBD1 (5 bases). Looked up from germline, CDR1 is SGHNT and CDR2 is YYREEE (reference sequence). The CDR3 covers 16 residues. V lost 1 base and J lost 7, with 17 bases in between. Here the CDR3 reads CASSLSPVGAGEKLFF. The CDR3, as DNA: TGTGCCAGCAGCTTGAGTCCGGTTGGGGCAGGTGAAAAACTGTTTTTT.

This clone is a singleton in its sample. V usage is TRBV7-8 and J usage is TRBJ1-3; TRBD1 matches at 8 bases. The CDR3 runs to 19 residues. Germline values: CDR1 SGHVS, CDR2 FQNEAQ. V dropped 5 bases and J dropped 0; count of bases not matched to a gene: 15. The CDR3 nucleotides are TGTGCCAGCAGCAAAGGACAGGGAGGGCTCGGGGGCTCTGGAAACACCATATATTTT. Residues: CASSKGQGGLGGSGNTIYF.

The gene calls are TRBV19 and TRBJ2-7; a weak D match, TRBD1 (7 bases). Trimming cost V 8 bases and J 5 bases, with 16 bases left between them. Germline V lookup: CDR1 LNHDA, CDR2 SQIVND (reference sequence). This CDR3 contains 13 residues. CDR3 region: CASSGGGFNEQYF. The CDR3 DNA sequence: TGTGCCAGTTCCGGAGGGGGCTTCAACGAGCAGTACTTC.